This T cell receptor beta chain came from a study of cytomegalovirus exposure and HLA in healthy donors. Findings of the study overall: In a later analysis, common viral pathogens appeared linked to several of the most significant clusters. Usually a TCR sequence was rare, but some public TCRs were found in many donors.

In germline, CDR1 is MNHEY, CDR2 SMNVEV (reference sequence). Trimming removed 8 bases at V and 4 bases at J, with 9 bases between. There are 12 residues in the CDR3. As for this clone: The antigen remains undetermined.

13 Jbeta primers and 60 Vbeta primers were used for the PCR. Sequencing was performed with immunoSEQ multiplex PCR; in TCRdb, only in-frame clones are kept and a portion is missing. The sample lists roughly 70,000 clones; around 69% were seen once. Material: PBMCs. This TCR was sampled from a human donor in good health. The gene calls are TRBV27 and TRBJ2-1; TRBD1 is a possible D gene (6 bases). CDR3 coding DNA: TGTGCCAGCCGGGACATATACAATGAGCAGTTCTTC. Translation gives CASRDIYNEQFF.